A single sample is the source of the 14 T cell receptor beta chains below, sequenced in a study of blood T cell repertoires in COVID-19. Only in-frame clones appear in the TCRdb table, and some are missing; sequencing was by immunoSEQ multiplex PCR. This sample has 250,000 to 350,000 clones, with 90% found just once. Sequencing was done on a sample of PBMCs or T cells enriched from blood (not recorded which). These receptors came from a man aged 55 to 70 who had recovered from COVID-19.

The rearrangement links TRBV24-1 to TRBJ2-3; the D gene is possibly TRBD1 (6 bases). Germline CDR1 KGHDR, CDR2 SFDVKD. This CDR3 is 13 amino acids long. The V end lost 8 bases, the J end lost 2 bases, and 10 bases lay between the germline ends. CDR3: CATNRDNTDTQYF. In DNA, the CDR3 is TGTGCCACCAATAGGGACAACACAGATACGCAGTATTTT.

The CDR3 loop is CATSRDQERGEQYF. Here the CDR3 DNA reads TGTGCCACCAGCAGAGATCAGGAACGGGGCGAGCAGTACTTC. The chain combines TRBV15 with TRBJ2-7; a weak D match, TRBD2 (5 bases). The CDR3 is 14 residues long. Germline CDR1 LNHNV, CDR2 YYDKDF (reference sequence). Trimming stripped 0 bases from V and 6 bases from J, with 12 bases between.

This clone was seen just once. The CDR3 nucleotides read TGTGCCAGCAGCCCGACTAGCGGGAGGATCCAAGAGACCCAGTACTTC. The encoded protein is CASSPTSGRIQETQYF. This chain connects TRBV7-8 to TRBJ2-5; 13 positions match TRBD2. This CDR3 region has 16 residues. Germline CDR1 is SGHVS and CDR2 is FQNEAQ. V shed 5 bases and J 1 base; nucleotides not matched to a gene: 4.

V gene TRBV5-4 combines with J gene TRBJ2-1; no firm D call. The CDR3 has 15 amino acids. V lost 1 base and J 0 bases, leaving 8 bases between the germline ends. In germline, CDR1 is SGHNT, CDR2 YYREEE (reference sequence). CDR3 DNA sequence: TGTGCCAGCAGCTTGAGGAGCAACTCCTACAATGAGCAGTTCTTC. Amino acids: CASSLRSNSYNEQFF.

This rearrangement joins TRBV11-2 to TRBJ2-3, with D tentatively TRBD2 (5 bases). CDR1 SGHAT and CDR2 FQNNGV come from the germline V gene. Trimming pared 1 base from V and 6 bases from J, leaving 5 bases between. The CDR3 is made up of 12 amino acids. The CDR3: CASSLGRDTQYF. CDR3 sequence (DNA): TGTGCCAGCAGCTTAGGGAGGGATACGCAGTATTTT.

The chain recombines TRBV2 with TRBJ2-7, with 9 positions matching TRBD2. The J segment lost 4 bases and the V segment lost 7 bases, leaving 8 bases of the junction unmatched. From germline, CDR1 is SNHLY and CDR2 FYNNEI. The CDR3 length is 14 residues. The CDR3: CASMNSGSGYEQYF. The DNA of the CDR3 is TGTGCCAGCATGAATAGCGGGAGTGGGTACGAGCAGTACTTC.

This chain connects TRBV18 to TRBJ2-5; possibly TRBD1 for D (6 bases). This CDR3 comprises 14 residues. In germline, CDR1 is KGHSH, CDR2 LQKENI. V lost 1 base, J lost 2 bases, and 8 bases lay in between. The CDR3 region is CASSPRTEQETQYF. Written as DNA, the CDR3 is TGTGCCAGCTCACCACGGACAGAACAAGAGACCCAGTACTTC.

This clone was observed a single time. J is TRBJ1-1 and V is TRBV7-9; 9 bases line up with TRBD1. Unmatched junction bases numbered 5, after V lost 3 bases and J lost 6 bases. The CDR3 spans 14 residues. Germline V gene data show CDR1 as SEHNR and CDR2 as FQNEAQ (reference sequence). The CDR3, as DNA: TGTGCCAGCAGCTTGGGACAGGGTAACGCTGAAGCTTTCTTT. It translates to CASSLGQGNAEAFF.

The chain uses TRBV3-1 (or the pseudogene TRBV3-2) and TRBJ2-7, with D possibly matching TRBD1 (7 bases). Germline V CDR1 and CDR2: LGHDT, YNNKEL (reference sequence). This CDR3 contains 14 residues. Trimming left V 6 bases short and J 1 base short, with 13 bases between. The CDR3 coding sequence is TGTGCCAGCAGGCGGGACAGTGATTCCTACGAGCAGTACTTC. Its translation: CASRRDSDSYEQYF.

The V call is TRBV9, the J call TRBJ2-3; 10 bases are a match to TRBD2. The CDR3 totals 16 residues. Germline CDR1 SGDLS, CDR2 YYNGEE. V trimming: 4 bases; J trimming: 7 bases; junction bases outside the gene matches: 12. Here the CDR3 DNA reads TGTGCCAGCAGCCAAGCGGCAAGCGGGGGGGCCAATACGCAGTATTTT. Amino acids: CASSQAASGGANTQYF.

The gene calls are TRBV20-1 and TRBJ1-1; 7 nucleotides line up with TRBD1. Germline-derived CDR1 and CDR2 are DFQATT and SNEGSKA (reference sequence). V shed 3 bases and J 6 bases; nucleotides not matched to a gene: 4. The CDR3 sequence is 12 residues long. CDR3 in amino acids: CSASRDRSEAFF. DNA of the CDR3: TGCAGTGCTAGTCGGGACAGATCTGAAGCTTTCTTT.

The genes are TRBV5-1 and TRBJ2-3, with 8 bases fitting TRBD1. The germline gives CDR1 SGHRS, CDR2 YFSETQ. The CDR3 totals 14 residues. The junction had 4 bases not matched to a gene; V was cut back by 3 bases and J by 4 bases. Here the CDR3 reads CASSSTQGADTQYF. In DNA, the CDR3 is TGCGCCAGCAGCTCGACACAGGGGGCAGATACGCAGTATTTT.

Written as DNA, the CDR3 is TGTGCCAGCAGCCGGACAGGGTCAAACACTGAAGCTTTCTTT. It specifies CASSRTGSNTEAFF. The chain combines TRBV11-2 with TRBJ1-1, with 8 bases fitting TRBD1. This CDR3 spans 14 amino acids. Germline loops: CDR1 SGHAT, CDR2 FQNNGV. The junction had 4 bases not matched to a gene; V was cut back by 5 bases and J by 2 bases.

The J gene is TRBJ2-7, the V gene TRBV24-1; weak D call: TRBD1 (6 bases). V dropped 4 bases and J dropped 6 bases, with 12 bases sitting between them. The V gene's germline CDR1 is KGHDR and CDR2 SFDVKD. The CDR3 loop spans 13 amino acids. This chain's CDR3 is CATSEFQGTEQYF. The CDR3 region has the DNA TGTGCCACCAGTGAGTTCCAGGGGACCGAGCAGTACTTC.